This T cell receptor (beta chain) comes out of a study of T cell responses to AZD1222 COVID-19 vaccine. With respect to this clone: Antigen unknown.

V dropped 1 base and J dropped 4 bases, with 16 bases sitting between them. The CDR3 is made up of 16 amino acids. Germline V gene lookup returns CDR1 SGHVS and CDR2 FQNEAQ. Broader study findings: Vaccination with two AZD1222 doses was followed by a rise in Spike-specific TCR breadth and depth.

Profiling relied on immunoSEQ multiplex PCR, and the TCRdb table lists in-frame clones only, not all of them. The data show about 150,000 clones, about 92% seen once. The sequence came from an adult in good health. The J gene is TRBJ2-5, the V gene TRBV7-8; a weak D match, TRBD2 (5 bases). This material consisted of peripheral blood, taken on day 0 of AZD1222 vaccination. The CDR3 nucleotides are TGTGCCAGCAGCTTAGGTTTTGGTCGCGGAGGAGAGACCCAGTACTTC. Translated: CASSLGFGRGGETQYF. Together with reference TRBV7-8 and TRBJ2-5, the CDR3 gives the full variable domain: GAGVSQSPRYKVAKRGQDVALRCDPISGHVSLFWYQQALGQGPEFLTYFQNEAQLDKSGLPSDRFFAERPEGSVSTLKIQRTQQEDSAVYLCASSLGFGRGGETQYFGPGTRLLVL.